The rows below give T cell receptor beta chains drawn from one sample of a study of control samples from healthy donors and cancer patients. The table came from immunoSEQ multiplex PCR; TCRdb's copy has only in-frame clones and leaves some out. The profile covers about 120,000 clones, with 85% to 95% appearing a single time and 2.6% taken by the ten largest. Input material: blood. All receptors come from a man in his thirties or forties in good health. Both conserved end residues are part of each CDR3. The D gene is left open where the match is weak. The listing skips clone size in some rows; elsewhere it reads once, few, many or a size class.

v_gene	abundance	d_gene	j_gene	CDR3nt	CDR3aa
TRBV5-1	NA	NA	TRBJ1-2	TGCGCCAGCAGCTTGGCCCTGGACAGTCACGATGGCTACACCTTC	CASSLALDSHDGYTF
TRBV18	NA	NA	TRBJ2-1	TGTGCCAGCTCACCACGAAGGGATAGCTCCTACAATGAGCAGTTCTTC	CASSPRRDSSYNEQFF
TRBV2	few	NA	TRBJ1-5	TGTGCCAGCATGAAAGGGGGGAATCAGCCCCAGCATTTT	CASMKGGNQPQHF
TRBV6-5	NA	NA	TRBJ1-1	TGTGCCAGCAGACAGGGTACGGGACCGGACACTGAAGCTTTCTTT	CASRQGTGPDTEAFF
TRBV9	NA	NA	TRBJ2-3	TGTGCCAGCAGCGCCCGGACAGCCAGCAGCACAGATACGCAGTATTTT	CASSARTASSTDTQYF
TRBV6-5	NA	NA	TRBJ1-5	TGTGCCAGCAGTTCGACCGGGGGGTTTAGCAATCAGCCCCAGCATTTT	CASSSTGGFSNQPQHF
TRBV12-3/TRBV12-4	NA	TRBD1	TRBJ2-5	TGTGCCAGCAGGCAGGGGGTGGATGAGACCCAGTACTTC	CASRQGVDETQYF
TRBV18	few	NA	TRBJ2-7	TGTGCCAGCTCACCAATGGCGGAATTGGACGAGCAGTACTTC	CASSPMAELDEQYF
TRBV28	few	NA	TRBJ1-5	TGTGCCAGCAGTTACCCTCCCGGGGGGTTCAGGAGCAATCAGCCCCAGCATTTT	CASSYPPGGFRSNQPQHF
TRBV24-1	NA	NA	TRBJ2-3	TGTGCCACCAGTGACTCTCCCAGCGGTCCTAGCACAGATACGCAGTATTTT	CATSDSPSGPSTDTQYF
TRBV6-6	NA	TRBD1	TRBJ1-2	TGTGCCAGCAGTTCGCCGGCAGGGGGCGGGTATGGCTACACCTTC	CASSSPAGGGYGYTF
TRBV4-1	NA	TRBD2	TRBJ2-3	TGCGCCAGCAGCCAAGATCAGGCAGCGGGGGGCACAGATACGCAGTATTTT	CASSQDQAAGGTDTQYF
TRBV4-1	NA	TRBD1	TRBJ1-1	TGCGCCAGCAGCAGGGACAGGGCGTCTGGTGAAGCTTTCTTT	CASSRDRASGEAFF
TRBV30	NA	NA	TRBJ2-3	TGTGCCTGGAGTACGTCGCAAGATACGCAGTATTTT	CAWSTSQDTQYF
TRBV27	NA	TRBD1	TRBJ2-1	TGTGCCAGCAGATTTGGGGCGGGACAGGTCAACTACAATGAGCAGTTCTTC	CASRFGAGQVNYNEQFF
TRBV28	NA	NA	TRBJ1-1	TGTGCCAGCAGCTTAATACGTACTAGGGACGCTTTCTTT	CASSLIRTRDAFF
TRBV5-1	once	TRBD2	TRBJ2-1	TGCGCCAGCAGCTTACTAGCGGGGGGGCAATATGAGCAGTTCTTC	CASSLLAGGQYEQFF
TRBV12-5	NA	NA	TRBJ1-1	TGTGCTAGTGGTTTGGTATCCCGAGACACTGAAGCTTTCTTT	CASGLVSRDTEAFF